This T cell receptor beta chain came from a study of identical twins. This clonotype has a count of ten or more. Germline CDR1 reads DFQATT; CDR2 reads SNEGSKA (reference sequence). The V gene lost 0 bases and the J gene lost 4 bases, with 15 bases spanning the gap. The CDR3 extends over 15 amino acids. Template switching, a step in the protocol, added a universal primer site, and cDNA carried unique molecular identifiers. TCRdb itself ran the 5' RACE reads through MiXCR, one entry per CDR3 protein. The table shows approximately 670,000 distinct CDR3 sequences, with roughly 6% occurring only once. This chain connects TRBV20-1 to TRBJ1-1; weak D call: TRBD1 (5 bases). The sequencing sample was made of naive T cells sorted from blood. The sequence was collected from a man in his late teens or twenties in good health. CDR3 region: CSAREAGIWVTEAFF. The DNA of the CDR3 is TGCAGTGCTAGAGAGGCAGGGATTTGGGTCACTGAAGCTTTCTTT.